This TCR beta chain was captured by sequencing in a study of CD8+CD57+ T cells in acquired aplastic anemia. Study-wide background: Sorted CD4+ and CD8+ cells yielded DNA averaging around 3.2 ug. Study observations and caveats: Patients and controls turned out to have approximately 29 CD8+ CDR3 sequences in common.

CDR1 SQVTM and CDR2 ANQGSEA come from the germline V gene. V was cut by 6 bases and J by 4 bases, with 19 bases left in between. The CDR3 sequence is 14 residues long. In patients chosen for sequencing, flow cytometry had shown CD8+CD57+ cell expansion. Prior therapy had not been administered to any patient at the time of blood sampling. This clonotype appeared a few times. The target antigen is unknown. Genomic DNA provided the template from which TCR beta VDJ and CDR3 profiles were obtained. TCRdb redid the calling of the reads with MiXCR, one entry per CDR3 protein. This sample carries roughly 220,000 distinct CDR3 sequences, less than 75% of them seen once, and the ten largest clones take 58%.

Sample: sorted CD4+, CD8+, or CD8+CD57+ T cells (not recorded which) from PBMCs. This clonotype was sampled from a human donor with aplastic anemia. This chain joins TRBV29-1 and TRBJ2-7, with D perhaps matching TRBD2 (6 bases). The CDR3 DNA follows: TGCAGCGTAATGTGGCTAGCGAGGCCGTACGAGCAGTACTTC. It yields the protein CSVMWLARPYEQYF.